This T cell receptor beta chain was found in a study of blood T cell repertoires in COVID-19. Overall study: The United States, Italy and Spain provided the acute and convalescent COVID-19 samples. T cells, B-cell-depleted T cells, or PBMCs provided the cDNA or gDNA that served as material.

This clone was observed a few times. How the authors handled the data: Estimated nucleated cell counts came from reference gene primer amplification. TCRdb keeps only in-frame clones here, not all; method: immunoSEQ multiplex PCR. The V and J calls and the clone size are those of that table, but D and trimming were determined from the DNA. There are over 150,000 clones in the sample; roughly 80% occur only once, and 3.7% lies in the top ten. This CDR3 is built from 13 residues. Germline assignment: CDR1 SNHLY and CDR2 FYNNEI. The V end was cut by 1 base, the J end by 7 bases, with 7 bases between. Source material: peripheral blood. This chain links TRBV2 with TRBJ2-2; D gene unclear. The clonotype comes from an elderly woman with acute or convalescent COVID-19. The DNA of the CDR3 is TGTGCCAGCAGTGAAGTCCTAGACGGGGAGCTGTTTTTT. It codes for CASSEVLDGELFF.